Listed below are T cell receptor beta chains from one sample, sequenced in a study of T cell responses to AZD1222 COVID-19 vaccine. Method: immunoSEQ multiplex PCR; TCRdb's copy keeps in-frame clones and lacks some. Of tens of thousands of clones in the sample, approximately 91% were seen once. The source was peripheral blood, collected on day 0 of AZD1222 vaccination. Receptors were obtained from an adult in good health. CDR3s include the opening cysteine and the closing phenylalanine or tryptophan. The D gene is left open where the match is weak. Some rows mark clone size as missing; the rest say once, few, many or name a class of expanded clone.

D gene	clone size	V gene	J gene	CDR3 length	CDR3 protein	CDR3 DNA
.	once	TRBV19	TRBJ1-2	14	CASRFGSFNYGYTF	TGTGCCAGTAGATTTGGCAGTTTCAACTATGGCTACACCTTC
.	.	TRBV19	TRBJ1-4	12	CASSFWTEKLFF	TGTGCCAGTAGCTTCTGGACTGAAAAACTGTTTTTT
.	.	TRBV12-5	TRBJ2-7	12	CASGFDPYEQYF	TGTGCTAGTGGTTTTGATCCCTACGAGCAGTACTTC
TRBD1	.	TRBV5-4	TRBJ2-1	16	CASSLGTGHLNNEQFF	TGTGCCAGCAGCTTGGGGACAGGGCACCTTAACAATGAGCAGTTCTTC
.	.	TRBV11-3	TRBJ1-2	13	CASSLNYGERYTF	TGTGCCAGCAGCTTAAACTACGGGGAGCGCTACACCTTC
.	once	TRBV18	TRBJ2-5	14	CASSPRTNQETQYF	TGTGCCAGCTCACCGAGGACTAACCAAGAGACCCAGTACTTC
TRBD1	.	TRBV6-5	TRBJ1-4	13	CASKTGGHEKLFF	TGTGCCAGCAAGACAGGGGGCCATGAAAAACTGTTTTTT
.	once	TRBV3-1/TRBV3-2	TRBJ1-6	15	CASSQESGFTSPLHF	TGTGCCAGCAGCCAAGAATCCGGGTTTACTTCACCCCTCCACTTT
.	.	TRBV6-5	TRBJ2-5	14	CASSTLRVSKTQYF	TGTGCCAGCAGTACGCTCAGGGTCTCGAAGACCCAGTACTTC
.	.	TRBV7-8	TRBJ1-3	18	CASSLVSRAGSSGNTIYF	TGTGCCAGCAGCTTAGTGTCTCGGGCCGGAAGCTCTGGAAACACCATATATTTT
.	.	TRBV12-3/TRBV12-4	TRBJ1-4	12	CASRSTWEKLFF	TGTGCCAGCAGATCGACCTGGGAAAAACTGTTTTTT
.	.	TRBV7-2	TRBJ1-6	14	CASSPPQSGSPLHF	TGTGCCAGCAGTCCGCCCCAGTCGGGCTCACCCCTCCACTTT
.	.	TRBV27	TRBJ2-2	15	CASSLEARLTGELFF	TGTGCCAGCAGTTTAGAGGCCAGACTCACCGGGGAGCTGTTTTTT
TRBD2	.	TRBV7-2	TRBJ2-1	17	CASSLAPRLAAYNEQFF	TGTGCCAGCAGCTTAGCGCCGAGACTAGCGGCCTACAATGAGCAGTTCTTC
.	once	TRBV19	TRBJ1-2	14	CASSMSSRSGGYTF	TGTGCCAGTAGTATGAGTAGCAGGTCTGGTGGCTACACCTTC
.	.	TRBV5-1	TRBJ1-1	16	CASSLGSPGRGAEAFF	TGCGCCAGCAGCTTGGGGAGCCCGGGACGGGGGGCTGAAGCTTTCTTT
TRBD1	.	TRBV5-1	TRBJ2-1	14	CASSLNTGGREQFF	TGCGCCAGCAGCTTGAATACAGGGGGCAGGGAGCAGTTCTTC
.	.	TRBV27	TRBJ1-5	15	CASGDRTGSNQPQHF	TGTGCCAGCGGGGATAGGACGGGGAGCAATCAGCCCCAGCATTTT
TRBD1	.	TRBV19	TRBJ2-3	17	CASSLGTGARGSDTQYF	TGTGCCAGTAGTTTAGGGACAGGGGCCAGGGGTTCAGATACGCAGTATTTT
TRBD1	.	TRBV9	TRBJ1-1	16	CASSVGGGPMNTEAFF	TGTGCCAGCAGCGTGGGAGGGGGCCCCATGAACACTGAAGCTTTCTTT
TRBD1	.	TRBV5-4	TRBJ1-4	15	CASSNGQEINEKLFF	TGTGCCAGCAGCAACGGACAGGAGATTAATGAAAAACTGTTTTTT
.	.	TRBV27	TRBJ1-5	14	CASRRSGGNQPQHF	TGTGCCAGCAGACGCTCCGGGGGCAATCAGCCCCAGCATTTT
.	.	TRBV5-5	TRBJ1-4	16	CASSSSGTINNEKLFF	TGTGCCAGCAGCTCGTCCGGGACAATCAATAATGAAAAACTGTTTTTT
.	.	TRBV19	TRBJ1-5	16	CASTHDRDISNQPQHF	TGTGCCAGTACCCACGACAGAGATATTAGCAATCAGCCCCAGCATTTT
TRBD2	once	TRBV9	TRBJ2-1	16	CASNRAGGLSYNEQFF	TGTGCCAGCAACCGGGCGGGGGGCCTCTCCTACAATGAGCAGTTCTTC